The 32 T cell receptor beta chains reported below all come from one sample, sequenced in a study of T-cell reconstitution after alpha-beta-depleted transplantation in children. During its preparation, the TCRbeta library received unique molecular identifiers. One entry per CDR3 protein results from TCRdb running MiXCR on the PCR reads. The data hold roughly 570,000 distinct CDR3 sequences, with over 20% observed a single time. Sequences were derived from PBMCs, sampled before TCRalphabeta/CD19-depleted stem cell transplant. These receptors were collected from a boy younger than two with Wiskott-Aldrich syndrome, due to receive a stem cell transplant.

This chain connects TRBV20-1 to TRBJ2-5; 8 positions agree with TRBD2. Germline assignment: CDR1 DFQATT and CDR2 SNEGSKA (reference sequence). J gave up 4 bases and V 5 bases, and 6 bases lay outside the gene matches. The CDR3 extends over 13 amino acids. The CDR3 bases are TGCAGTGCTTTCGGGACTAGGGGAGAGACCCAGTACTTC. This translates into CSAFGTRGETQYF.

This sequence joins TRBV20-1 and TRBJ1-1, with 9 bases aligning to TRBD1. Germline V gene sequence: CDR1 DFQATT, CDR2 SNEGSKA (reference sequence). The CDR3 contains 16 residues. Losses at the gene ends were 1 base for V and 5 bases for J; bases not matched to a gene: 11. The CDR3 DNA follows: TGCAGTGCTAGAGCAACATTCGACAGGGGGAGGACTGAAGCTTTCTTT. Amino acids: CSARATFDRGRTEAFF.

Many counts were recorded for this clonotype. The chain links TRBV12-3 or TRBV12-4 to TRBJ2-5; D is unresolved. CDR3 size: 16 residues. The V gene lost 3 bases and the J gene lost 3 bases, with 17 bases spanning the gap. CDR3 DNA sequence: TGTGCCAGCAGTTTCCGCCGTGGCCGCCCAAAAGAGACCCAGTACTTC. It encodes CASSFRRGRPKETQYF.

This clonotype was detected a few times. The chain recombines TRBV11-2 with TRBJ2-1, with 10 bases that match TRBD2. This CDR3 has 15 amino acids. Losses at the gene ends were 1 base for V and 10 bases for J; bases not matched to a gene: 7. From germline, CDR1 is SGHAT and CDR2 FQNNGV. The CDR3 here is CASSLASGRFGEQFF. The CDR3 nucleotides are TGTGCCAGCAGCTTAGCTAGCGGGAGATTCGGGGAGCAGTTCTTC.

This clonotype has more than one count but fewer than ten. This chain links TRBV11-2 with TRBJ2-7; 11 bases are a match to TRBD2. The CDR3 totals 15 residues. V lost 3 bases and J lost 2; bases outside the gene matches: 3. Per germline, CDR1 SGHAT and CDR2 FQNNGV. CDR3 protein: CASSLQLAGAYEQYF. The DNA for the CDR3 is TGTGCCAGCAGCTTGCAACTAGCGGGAGCCTACGAGCAGTACTTC.

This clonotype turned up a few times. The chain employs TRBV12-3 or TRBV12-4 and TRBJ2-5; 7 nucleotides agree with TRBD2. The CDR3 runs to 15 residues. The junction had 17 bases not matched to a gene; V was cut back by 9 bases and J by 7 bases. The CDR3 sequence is CASLGGRRETGTQYF. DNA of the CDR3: TGTGCCAGTCTTGGTGGGCGGCGGGAGACCGGGACCCAGTACTTC.

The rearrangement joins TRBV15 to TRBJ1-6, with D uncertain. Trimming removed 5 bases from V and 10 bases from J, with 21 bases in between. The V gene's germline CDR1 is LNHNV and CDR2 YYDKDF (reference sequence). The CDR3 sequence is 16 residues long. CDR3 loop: CATSRLRAGVGSPLHF. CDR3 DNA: TGTGCCACCAGCCGACTTCGCGCGGGCGTGGGCTCACCCCTCCACTTT.

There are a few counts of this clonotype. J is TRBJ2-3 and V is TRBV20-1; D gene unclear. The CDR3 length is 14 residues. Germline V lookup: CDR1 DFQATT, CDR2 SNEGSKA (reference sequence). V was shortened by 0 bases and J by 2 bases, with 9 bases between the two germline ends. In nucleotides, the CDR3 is TGCAGTGCTAGAGAGGGCCGGCTCACAGATACGCAGTATTTT. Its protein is CSAREGRLTDTQYF.

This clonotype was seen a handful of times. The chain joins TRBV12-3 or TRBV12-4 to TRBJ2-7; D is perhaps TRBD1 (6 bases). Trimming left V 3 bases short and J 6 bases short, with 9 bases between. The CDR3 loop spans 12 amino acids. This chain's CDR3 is CASSFPRGEQYF. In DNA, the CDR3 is TGTGCCAGCAGTTTCCCCAGGGGCGAGCAGTACTTC.

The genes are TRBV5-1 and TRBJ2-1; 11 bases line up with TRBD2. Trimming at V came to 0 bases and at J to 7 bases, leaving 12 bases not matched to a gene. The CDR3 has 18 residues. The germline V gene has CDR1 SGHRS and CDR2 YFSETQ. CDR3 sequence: CASSLDGRSASGRNEQFF. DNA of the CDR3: TGCGCCAGCAGCTTGGATGGGCGGTCGGCTAGCGGGAGGAATGAGCAGTTCTTC.

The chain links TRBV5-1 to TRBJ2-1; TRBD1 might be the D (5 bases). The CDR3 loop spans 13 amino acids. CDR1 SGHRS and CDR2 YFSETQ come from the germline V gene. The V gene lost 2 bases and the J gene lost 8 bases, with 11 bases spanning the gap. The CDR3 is CASSFQGGDEQFF. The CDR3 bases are TGCGCCAGCAGCTTTCAGGGTGGCGATGAGCAGTTCTTC.

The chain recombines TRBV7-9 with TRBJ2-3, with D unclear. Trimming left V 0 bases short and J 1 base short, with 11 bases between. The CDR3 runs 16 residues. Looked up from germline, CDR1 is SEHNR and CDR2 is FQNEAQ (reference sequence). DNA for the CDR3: TGTGCCAGCAGCTTAGCGAACAGTGAAGGCACAGATACGCAGTATTTT. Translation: CASSLANSEGTDTQYF.

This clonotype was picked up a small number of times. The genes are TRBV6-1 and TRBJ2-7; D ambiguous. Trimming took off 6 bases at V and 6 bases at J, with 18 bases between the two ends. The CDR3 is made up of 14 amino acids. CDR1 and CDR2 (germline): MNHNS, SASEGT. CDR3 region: CASRGYIGSGEQYF. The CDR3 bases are TGTGCCAGCAGGGGGTATATCGGGTCCGGCGAGCAGTACTTC.

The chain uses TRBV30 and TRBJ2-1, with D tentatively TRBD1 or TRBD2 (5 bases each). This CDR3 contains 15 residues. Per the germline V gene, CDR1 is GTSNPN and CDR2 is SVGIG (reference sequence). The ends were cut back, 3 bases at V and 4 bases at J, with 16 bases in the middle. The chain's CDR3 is CAWSAHGTPYNEQFF. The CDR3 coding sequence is TGTGCCTGGAGCGCTCACGGGACGCCATACAATGAGCAGTTCTTC.

The CDR3 DNA reads TGTGCCTCCAGTGTGAGCGGGAGGGCGGAGACCCAGTACTTC. It specifies CASSVSGRAETQYF. This chain connects TRBV7-7 to TRBJ2-5; 10 nucleotides align to TRBD2. Germline CDR1 reads SSHAT; CDR2 reads FNYEAQ (reference sequence). The CDR3 totals 14 residues. Trimming at V came to 11 bases and at J to 5 bases, leaving 11 bases not matched to a gene.

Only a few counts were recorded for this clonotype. The CDR3 region is CASSQDLPIFGYTF. CDR3 bases: TGTGCCAGCAGCCAAGATTTACCTATATTCGGCTACACCTTC. The chain is built from TRBV4-2 and TRBJ1-2, with D hard to call. This CDR3 comprises 14 residues. The germline V and J ends were trimmed by 0 bases and 8 bases, with 13 bases remaining between them. Per the germline V gene, CDR1 is LGHNA and CDR2 is YNFKEQ.

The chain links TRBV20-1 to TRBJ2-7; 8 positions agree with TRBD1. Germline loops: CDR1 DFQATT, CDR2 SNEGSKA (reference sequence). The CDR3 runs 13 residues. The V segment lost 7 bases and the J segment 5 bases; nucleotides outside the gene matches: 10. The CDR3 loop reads CSGRTGLNNEQYF. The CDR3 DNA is TGCAGTGGAAGGACAGGGTTGAACAACGAGCAGTACTTC.

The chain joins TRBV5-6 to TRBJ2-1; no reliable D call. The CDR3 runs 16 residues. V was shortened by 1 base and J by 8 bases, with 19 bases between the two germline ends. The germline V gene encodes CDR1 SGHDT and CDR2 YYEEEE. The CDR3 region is CASSLLGNFVPDEQFF. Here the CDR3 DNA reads TGTGCCAGCAGCTTGTTGGGAAATTTCGTTCCTGATGAGCAGTTCTTC.

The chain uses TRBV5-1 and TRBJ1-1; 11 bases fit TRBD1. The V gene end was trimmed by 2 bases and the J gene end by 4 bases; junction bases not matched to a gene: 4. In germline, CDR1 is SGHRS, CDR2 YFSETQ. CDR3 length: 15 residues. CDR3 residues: CASSLVGTGGTEAFF. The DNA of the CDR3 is TGCGCCAGCAGCTTAGTCGGGACAGGGGGCACTGAAGCTTTCTTT.

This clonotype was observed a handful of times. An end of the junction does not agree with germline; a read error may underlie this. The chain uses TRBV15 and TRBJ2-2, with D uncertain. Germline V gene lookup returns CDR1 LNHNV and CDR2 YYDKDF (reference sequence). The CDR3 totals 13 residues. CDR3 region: CATSGDYTGELFF. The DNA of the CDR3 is TGTGCCACCAGCGGAGACTACACCGGGGAGCTGTTTTTT. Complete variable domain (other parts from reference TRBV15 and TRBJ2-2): DAMVIQNPRYQVTQFGKPVTLSCSQTLNHNVMYWYQQKSSQAPKLLFHYYDKDFNNEADTPDNFQSRRPNTSFCFLDIRSPGLGDTAMYLCATSGDYTGELFFGEGSRLTVL.

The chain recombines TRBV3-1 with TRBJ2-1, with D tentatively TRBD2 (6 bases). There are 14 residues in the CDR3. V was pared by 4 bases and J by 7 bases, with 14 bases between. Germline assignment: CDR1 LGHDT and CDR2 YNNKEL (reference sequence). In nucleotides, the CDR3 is TGTGCCAGCAGCCCCTCGTTCGGGAGAAATGAGCAGTTCTTC. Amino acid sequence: CASSPSFGRNEQFF.

The CDR3 is CASSSRGGRAGGNEQFF. The CDR3 bases are TGTGCCAGCAGCTCCCGGGGGGGACGCGCCGGAGGCAATGAGCAGTTCTTC. The chain combines TRBV11-2 with TRBJ2-1, with 8 bases lining up with TRBD2. V dropped 4 bases and J dropped 6; count of bases not matched to a gene: 14. The CDR3 length is 17 residues. In germline, CDR1 is SGHAT, CDR2 FQNNGV.

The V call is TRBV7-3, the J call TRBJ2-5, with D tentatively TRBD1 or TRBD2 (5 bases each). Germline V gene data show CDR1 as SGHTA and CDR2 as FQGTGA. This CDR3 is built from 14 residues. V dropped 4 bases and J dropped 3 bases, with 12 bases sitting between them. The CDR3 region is CASSYGGSKETQYF. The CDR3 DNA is TGTGCCAGCAGCTATGGGGGATCTAAAGAGACCCAGTACTTC.

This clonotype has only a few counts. The CDR3 nucleotides read TGCGCCAGCAGCTTGGTCGGAGGGGCCTCCTACGAGCAGTACTTC. Translating it yields CASSLVGGASYEQYF. The genes are TRBV5-1 and TRBJ2-7, with a weak D call TRBD2 (6 bases). The CDR3 is made up of 15 amino acids. In germline, CDR1 is SGHRS, CDR2 YFSETQ. V was pared by 0 bases and J by 0 bases, with 10 bases between.

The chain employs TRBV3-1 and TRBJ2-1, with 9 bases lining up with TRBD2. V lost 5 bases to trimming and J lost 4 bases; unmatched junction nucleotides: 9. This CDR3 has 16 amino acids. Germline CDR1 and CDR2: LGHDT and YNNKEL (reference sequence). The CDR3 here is CASSEWPSGIYNEQFF. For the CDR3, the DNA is TGTGCCAGCAGCGAATGGCCTAGCGGGATTTACAATGAGCAGTTCTTC.

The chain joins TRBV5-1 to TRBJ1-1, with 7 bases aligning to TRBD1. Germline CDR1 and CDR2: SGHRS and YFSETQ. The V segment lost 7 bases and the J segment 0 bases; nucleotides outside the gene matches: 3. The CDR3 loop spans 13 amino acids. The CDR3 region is CASGDSMNTEAFF. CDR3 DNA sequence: TGCGCCAGCGGGGACAGCATGAACACTGAAGCTTTCTTT.

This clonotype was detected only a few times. The chain's CDR3 is CASSLGLRSGRASGANVLTF. CDR3 in DNA: TGTGCCAGCAGCTTGGGGCTACGTAGCGGAAGGGCCTCTGGGGCCAACGTCCTGACTTTC. This chain connects TRBV5-4 to TRBJ2-6, with D perhaps TRBD2 (6 bases). Per germline, CDR1 SGHNT and CDR2 YYREEE (reference sequence). The CDR3 length is 20 residues. V gave up 0 bases and J gave up 0 bases, with 19 bases separating them.

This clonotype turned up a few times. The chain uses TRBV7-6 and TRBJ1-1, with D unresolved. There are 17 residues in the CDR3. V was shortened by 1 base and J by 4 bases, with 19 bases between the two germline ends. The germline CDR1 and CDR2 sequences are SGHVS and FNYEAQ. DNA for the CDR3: TGTGCCAGCAGCTTAGGCTCGGGCATCGCAGTCGGCACTGAAGCTTTCTTT. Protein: CASSLGSGIAVGTEAFF. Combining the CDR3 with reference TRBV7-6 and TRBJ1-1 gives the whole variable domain GAGVSQSPRYKVTKRGQDVALRCDPISGHVSLYWYRQALGQGPEFLTYFNYEAQQDKSGLPNDRFSAERPEGSISTLTIQRTEQRDSAMYRCASSLGSGIAVGTEAFFGQGTRLTVV.

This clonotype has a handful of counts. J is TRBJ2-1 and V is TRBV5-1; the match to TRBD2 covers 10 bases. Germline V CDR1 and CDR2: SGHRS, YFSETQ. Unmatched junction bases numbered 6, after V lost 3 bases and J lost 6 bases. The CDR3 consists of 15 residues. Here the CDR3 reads CASSWKTSGSNEQFF. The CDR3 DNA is TGCGCCAGCAGCTGGAAGACTAGCGGGTCCAATGAGCAGTTCTTC.

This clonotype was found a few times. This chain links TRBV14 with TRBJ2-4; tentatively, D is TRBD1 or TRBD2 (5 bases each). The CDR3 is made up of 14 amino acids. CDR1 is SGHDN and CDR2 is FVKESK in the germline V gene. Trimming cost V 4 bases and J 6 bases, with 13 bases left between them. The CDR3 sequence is CASSRLGTLNIQYF. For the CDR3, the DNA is TGTGCCAGCAGCCGACTCGGGACCTTAAACATTCAGTACTTC. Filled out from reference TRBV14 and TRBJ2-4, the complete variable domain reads EAGVTQFPSHSVIEKGQTVTLRCDPISGHDNLYWYRRVMGKEIKFLLHFVKESKQDESGMPNNRFLAERTGGTYSTLKVQPAELEDSGVYFCASSRLGTLNIQYFGAGTRLSVL.

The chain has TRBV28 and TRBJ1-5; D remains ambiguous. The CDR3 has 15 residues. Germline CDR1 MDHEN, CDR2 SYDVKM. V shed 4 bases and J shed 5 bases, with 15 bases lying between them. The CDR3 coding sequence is TGTGCCAGCAGTTCCCGGGTCCGTCTCTATCAGCCCCAGCATTTT. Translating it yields CASSSRVRLYQPQHF.

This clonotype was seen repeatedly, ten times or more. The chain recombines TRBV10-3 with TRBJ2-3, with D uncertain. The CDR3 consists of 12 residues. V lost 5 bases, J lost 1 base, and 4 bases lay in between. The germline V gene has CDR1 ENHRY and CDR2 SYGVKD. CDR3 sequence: CAISQGTDTQYF. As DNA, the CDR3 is TGTGCCATCAGTCAGGGCACAGATACGCAGTATTTT.